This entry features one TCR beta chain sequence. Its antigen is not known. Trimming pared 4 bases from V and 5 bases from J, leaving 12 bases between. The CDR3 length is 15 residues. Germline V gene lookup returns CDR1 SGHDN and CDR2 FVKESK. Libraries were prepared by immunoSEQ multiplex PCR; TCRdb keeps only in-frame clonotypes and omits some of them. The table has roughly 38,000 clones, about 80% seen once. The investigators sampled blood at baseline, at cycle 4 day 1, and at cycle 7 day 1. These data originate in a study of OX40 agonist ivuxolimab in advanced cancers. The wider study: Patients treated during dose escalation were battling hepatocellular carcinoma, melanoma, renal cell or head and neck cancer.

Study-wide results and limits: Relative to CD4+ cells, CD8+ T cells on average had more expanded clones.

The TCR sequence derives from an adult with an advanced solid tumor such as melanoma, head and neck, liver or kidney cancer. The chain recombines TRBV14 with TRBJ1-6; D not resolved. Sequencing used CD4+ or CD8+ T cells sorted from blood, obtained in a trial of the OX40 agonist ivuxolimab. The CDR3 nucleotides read TGTGCCAGCAGCCCCAACATCGGCCATAATTCACCCCTCCACTTT. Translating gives CASSPNIGHNSPLHF.